This is a list of T cell receptor beta chains from one sample in a study of T cells in Graves' hyperthyroidism and ophthalmopathy. TCRdb re-derived calls from the multiplex PCR reads in MiXCR, one entry per CDR3 protein. The table includes around 240,000 distinct CDR3 sequences, about 16% detected once. The source material was blood. The source of these receptors is a woman aged 18-29 years with Graves' ophthalmopathy. Each CDR3 is given with its conserved first and last residue. A D gene is named only where the DNA matches it firmly. Only some rows state a clone size, as once, few, many or a class for expanded clones.

>many|TRBD1|TRBV4-3|TRBJ2-1
CASSQDPQGVREQFF
TGCGCCAGCAGCCAAGACCCACAGGGGGTCCGTGAGCAGTTCTTC
>many|-|TRBV5-1|TRBJ1-1
CASSPASGVDEAFF
TGCGCCAGCAGCCCGGCGTCGGGCGTAGATGAAGCTTTCTTT
>few|TRBD2|TRBV6-1|TRBJ2-2
CASSRTSGETGELFF
TGTGCCAGCAGTCGGACTAGTGGGGAAACCGGGGAGCTGTTTTTT
>-|TRBD1|TRBV6-4|TRBJ2-7
CASSLYPIGTGGHNEQYF
TGTGCCAGCAGCCTATACCCGATCGGGACAGGGGGCCACAACGAGCAGTACTTC
>many|-|TRBV28|TRBJ2-3
CASTRAASTDTQYF
TGTGCCAGTACCAGGGCCGCTAGCACAGATACGCAGTATTTT
>many|-|TRBV7-2|TRBJ1-1
CASSRGSEAFF
TGTGCCAGCAGTCGGGGTAGTGAAGCTTTCTTT
>-|-|TRBV4-1|TRBJ1-3
CASSQGRGGLGNTIYF
TGCGCCAGCAGCCAAGGGAGGGGGGGTTTGGGAAACACCATATATTTT
>many|-|TRBV7-6|TRBJ2-3
CASSLDVDTSTDTQYF
TGTGCCAGCAGCTTAGACGTCGACACTAGCACAGATACGCAGTATTTT
>many|TRBD1|TRBV15|TRBJ2-1
CATSRDRGFNYEQFF
TGTGCCACCAGCAGGGACAGGGGCTTCAACTATGAGCAGTTCTTC
>many|-|TRBV13|TRBJ2-5
CASSHEMETQYF
TGTGCCAGCAGCCACGAGATGGAGACCCAGTACTTC
>many|-|TRBV3-1|TRBJ1-3
CASSQATSVGGNTIYF
TGTGCCAGCAGCCAGGCAACCTCGGTAGGGGGAAACACCATATATTTT
>many|-|TRBV27|TRBJ2-5
CASSFLPPSQETQYF
TGTGCCAGCAGTTTTCTACCACCCTCCCAAGAGACCCAGTACTTC
>many|-|TRBV28|TRBJ2-7
CASSSYVYGRYEQYF
TGTGCCAGCAGCAGCTACGTTTACGGCCGCTACGAGCAGTACTTC
>-|TRBD1|TRBV27|TRBJ1-1
CASGLTGWGDTEAFF
TGTGCCAGCGGCTTGACAGGGTGGGGGGACACTGAAGCTTTCTTT
>many|TRBD1|TRBV7-8|TRBJ2-5
CASSGRQGARETQYF
TGTGCCAGCAGCGGCCGACAGGGGGCTCGCGAGACCCAGTACTTC
>many|-|TRBV6-6|TRBJ1-2
CASSYPPGAGYTF
TGTGCCAGCAGTTACCCCCCGGGGGCCGGCTACACCTTC
>many|-|TRBV20-1|TRBJ2-3
CSARSSSTDTQYF
TGCAGTGCTAGGAGTTCTAGCACAGATACGCAGTATTTT
>-|TRBD1|TRBV20-1|TRBJ2-7
CSARDETGGYEQYF
TGCAGTGCTAGAGATGAGACAGGGGGGTACGAGCAGTACTTC
>many|-|TRBV5-6|TRBJ1-1
CASSSLGWANTEAFF
TGTGCCAGCAGCTCCTTGGGTTGGGCGAACACTGAAGCTTTCTTT
>many|TRBD2|TRBV27|TRBJ2-1
CASSLTRGAVAGSYNEQFF
TGTGCCAGCAGTTTAACGCGCGGGGCGGTAGCGGGATCCTACAATGAGCAGTTCTTC
>many|-|TRBV3-1|TRBJ1-1
CASSQDPGLRTFF
TGTGCCAGCAGCCAAGATCCGGGACTTCGGACTTTCTTT
>many|-|TRBV20-1|TRBJ1-5
CSASGRNQPQHF
TGCAGTGCTTCCGGACGCAATCAGCCCCAGCATTTT
>many|-|TRBV13|TRBJ1-1
CASSSRLGTTEAFF
TGTGCCAGCAGTTCCCGATTGGGGACCACTGAAGCTTTCTTT
>-|-|TRBV19|TRBJ2-2
CASSPGDRNTGELFF
TGTGCCAGTAGTCCCGGGGACCGCAACACCGGGGAGCTGTTTTTT
>many|TRBD1|TRBV5-6|TRBJ2-3
CASSSITGQGRTDTQYF
TGTGCCAGCAGCTCCATTACGGGACAGGGACGCACAGATACGCAGTATTTT
>many|TRBD1|TRBV6-1|TRBJ1-1
CASFTGGGTEAFF
TGTGCCAGCTTTACAGGGGGGGGCACTGAAGCTTTCTTT
>many|-|TRBV28|TRBJ1-2
CASSPAPGREDGYTF
TGTGCCAGCAGTCCCGCCCCGGGACGAGAGGATGGCTACACCTTC
>-|TRBD2|TRBV6-5|TRBJ2-7
CASSYRRLAGIEAYEQYF
TGTGCCAGCAGTTACCGAAGACTAGCGGGGATTGAGGCCTACGAGCAGTACTTC
>many|-|TRBV11-3|TRBJ2-7
CASSSLPGSQISYEQYF
TGTGCCAGCAGCTCCCTGCCCGGGTCTCAAATCTCCTACGAGCAGTACTTC
>many|-|TRBV5-4|TRBJ2-7
CASSPPGVPTYEQYF
TGTGCCAGCAGCCCCCCGGGGGTTCCTACCTACGAGCAGTACTTC
>many|-|TRBV7-3|TRBJ2-2
CASSLAMLGTGELFF
TGTGCCAGCAGCTTAGCAATGTTGGGGACCGGGGAGCTGTTTTTT
>many|TRBD2|TRBV2|TRBJ2-2
CASRSLADTGELFF
TGTGCCAGCAGAAGTCTAGCGGACACCGGGGAGCTGTTTTTT
>-|-|TRBV10-3|TRBJ2-3
CAISEPRGGTDTQYF
TGTGCCATCAGTGAGCCCCGGGGTGGCACAGATACGCAGTATTTT
>-|TRBD1|TRBV7-3|TRBJ2-2
CASSLRVPGQGDTGELFF
TGTGCCAGCAGCTTAAGGGTCCCCGGACAGGGAGACACCGGGGAGCTGTTTTTT
>few|-|TRBV9|TRBJ2-7
CASSVGASEQYEQYF
TGTGCCAGCAGCGTAGGGGCTAGCGAGCAGTACGAGCAGTACTTC
>many|-|TRBV27|TRBJ2-7
CASGGQGPYEQYF
TGTGCCAGCGGGGGTCAGGGTCCCTACGAGCAGTACTTC
>many|-|TRBV27|TRBJ2-3
CASSLFPGSTDTQYF
TGTGCCAGCAGTTTATTTCCAGGAAGCACAGATACGCAGTATTTT
>many|-|TRBV6-2/TRBV6-3|TRBJ1-1
CASSYSFWGRMNTEAFF
TGTGCCAGCAGTTACTCTTTTTGGGGCCGGATGAACACTGAAGCTTTCTTT
>-|-|TRBV4-3|TRBJ1-3
CASSHHREISGNTIYF
TGCGCCAGCAGCCACCACAGGGAGATCTCTGGAAACACCATATATTTT